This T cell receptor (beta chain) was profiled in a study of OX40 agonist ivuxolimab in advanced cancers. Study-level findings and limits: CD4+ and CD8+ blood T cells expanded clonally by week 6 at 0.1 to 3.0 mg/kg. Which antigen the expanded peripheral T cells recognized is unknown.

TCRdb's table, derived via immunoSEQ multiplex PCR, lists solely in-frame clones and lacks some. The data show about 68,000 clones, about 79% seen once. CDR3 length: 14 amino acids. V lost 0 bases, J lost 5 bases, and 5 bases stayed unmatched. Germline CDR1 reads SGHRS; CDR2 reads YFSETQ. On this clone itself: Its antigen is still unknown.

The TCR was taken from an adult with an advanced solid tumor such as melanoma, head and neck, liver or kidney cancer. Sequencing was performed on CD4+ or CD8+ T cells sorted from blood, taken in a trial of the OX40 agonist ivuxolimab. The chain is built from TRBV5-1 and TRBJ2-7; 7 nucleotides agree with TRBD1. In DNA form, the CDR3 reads TGCGCCAGCAGCTTGGAGCAGGGGGTGCACGAGCAGTACTTC. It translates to CASSLEQGVHEQYF.